The TCR beta chain under discussion was sequenced for a study of beta chain features in type 1 diabetes. Study at large: On cell yields, gender and age, patients and healthy donors were similar.

The isolated RNA, all of it, was reverse transcribed, so expressed TCRB transcripts were what got sequenced. Produced via immunoSEQ multiplex PCR; TCRdb's table is partial and in-frame only. The sample lists about 900,000 clones; roughly 15% were seen once. There are a few counts of this clone. The collection from each donor was one heparinised blood draw averaging roughly 0.11 L. A sort by CD45RO/CCR7/CD25/CD127/CD95/CD27 yielded CD4+ naive, central memory, regulatory and stem cell-like memory cells. The CDR3 contains 14 residues. Germline values: CDR1 SGHVS, CDR2 FQNEAQ. V lost 5 bases and J lost 5; bases outside the gene matches: 4.

Sequenced: naive CD4+ T cells from blood. The clonotype comes from a woman aged 18 to 35 in good health. This chain joins TRBV7-8 and TRBJ2-5, with 11 bases lining up with TRBD1. The CDR3 sequence: CASSARDRGETQYF. Here the CDR3 DNA reads TGTGCCAGCAGCGCCCGGGACAGGGGGGAGACCCAGTACTTC.